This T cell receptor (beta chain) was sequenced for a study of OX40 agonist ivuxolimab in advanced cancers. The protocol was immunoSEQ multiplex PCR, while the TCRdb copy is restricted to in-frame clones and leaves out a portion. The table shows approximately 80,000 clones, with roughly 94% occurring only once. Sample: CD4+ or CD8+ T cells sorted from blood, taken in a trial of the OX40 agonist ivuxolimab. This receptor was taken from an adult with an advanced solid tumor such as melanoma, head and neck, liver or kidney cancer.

CDR3 sequence reads: CASSLGWQVNTEAFF. DNA for the CDR3: TGCGCCAGCAGCTTGGGTTGGCAGGTGAACACTGAAGCTTTCTTT. This sequence joins TRBV5-1 and TRBJ1-1; D call uncertain. The CDR3 totals 15 residues. The V and J ends lost 0 bases and 0 bases respectively, with 9 bases between them. Germline loops: CDR1 SGHRS, CDR2 YFSETQ.